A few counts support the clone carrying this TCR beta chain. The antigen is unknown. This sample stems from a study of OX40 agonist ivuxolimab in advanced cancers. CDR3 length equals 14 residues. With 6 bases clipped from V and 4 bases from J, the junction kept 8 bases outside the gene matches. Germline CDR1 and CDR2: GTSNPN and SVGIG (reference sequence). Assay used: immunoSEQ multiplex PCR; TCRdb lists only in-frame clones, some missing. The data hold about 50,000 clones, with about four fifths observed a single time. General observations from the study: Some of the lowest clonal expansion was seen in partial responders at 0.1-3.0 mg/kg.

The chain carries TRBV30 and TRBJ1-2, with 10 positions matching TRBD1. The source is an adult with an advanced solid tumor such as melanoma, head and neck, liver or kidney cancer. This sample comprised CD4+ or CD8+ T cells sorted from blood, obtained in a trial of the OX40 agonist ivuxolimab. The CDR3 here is CACPTGGSGYGYTF. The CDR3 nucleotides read TGTGCCTGCCCGACAGGGGGCAGCGGCTATGGCTACACCTTC. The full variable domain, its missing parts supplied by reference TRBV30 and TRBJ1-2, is SQTIHQWPATLVQPVGSPLSLECTVEGTSNPNLYWYRQAAGRGLQLLFYSVGIGQISSEVPQNLSASRPQDRQFILSSKKLLLSDSGFYLCACPTGGSGYGYTFGSGTRLTVV.